This TCR beta chain was identified in a study of long-term antiretroviral therapy in people with HIV. Looking at the study overall: The study's earliest collections predate the 2015 immediate-ART recommendation by about a decade. Study findings and constraints: In samples taken after ART, diversity increased but remained below transplant donor control levels.

This CDR3 is built from 13 residues. V lost 5 bases, J lost 3 bases, and 1 base stayed unmatched. Germline V lookup: CDR1 SNHLY, CDR2 FYNNEI. With survey level as its setting, the immunoSEQ assay was v3.0. Here immunoSEQ multiplex PCR was the method, and the copy in TCRdb shows in-frame clones only, minus some. The sample includes 27,000 or so clones, 80% to 85% seen only once; the top ten take around 10%. With regard to this clone: Its antigen is undetermined.

The chain combines TRBV2 with TRBJ2-5, with 9 bases lining up with TRBD1. This TCR was sampled from a man between 18 and 35 years old with HIV. The input for sequencing was unsorted PBMCs, taken 0.8 years before starting antiretroviral therapy. This CDR3 is CASSRTGEETQYF. DNA of the CDR3: TGTGCCAGCAGTCGGACAGGGGAAGAGACCCAGTACTTC.